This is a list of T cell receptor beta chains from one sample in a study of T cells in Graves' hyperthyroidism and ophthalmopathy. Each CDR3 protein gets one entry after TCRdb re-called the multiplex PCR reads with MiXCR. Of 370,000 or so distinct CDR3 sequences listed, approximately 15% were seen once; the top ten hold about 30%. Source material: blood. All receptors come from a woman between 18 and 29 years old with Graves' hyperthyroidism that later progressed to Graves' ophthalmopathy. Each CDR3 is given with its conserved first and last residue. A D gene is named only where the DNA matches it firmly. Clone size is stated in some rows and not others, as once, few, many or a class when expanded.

TGTGCCAGTAAAAGCCCCGCAGGGGAGTTCGGGAACACCATATATTTT CASKSPAGEFGNTIYF . TRBJ1-3 TRBV28 many
TGTGCCACCAGCAGAGAAGGTGCGGCAAAACCTGAGCAGTTCTTC CATSREGAAKPEQFF . TRBJ2-1 TRBV15 many
TGTGCCAGCAGTGAACCGGGGGGGGCCACAGATACGCAGTATTTT CASSEPGGATDTQYF TRBD2 TRBJ2-3 TRBV2 few
TGCAGTGCTCCTGCCTCGGGACAGGGGGATGAAGCTTTCTTT CSAPASGQGDEAFF TRBD1 TRBJ1-1 TRBV20-1 many
TGCAGTGCTAGAGGAGGAGCCGCCACAGATACGCAGTATTTT CSARGGAATDTQYF . TRBJ2-3 TRBV20-1 many
TGTGCCAGCAGTGAAGCCCCGCTAGCGGGAGAAAATGAGCAGTTCTTC CASSEAPLAGENEQFF TRBD2 TRBJ2-1 TRBV6-1 .
TGCAGTGTCTCTCCGGGGCAAGAGACCCAGTACTTC CSVSPGQETQYF . TRBJ2-5 TRBV20-1 many
TGTGCCAGCACCACAGGGCCTAACTATGGCTACACCTTC CASTTGPNYGYTF . TRBJ1-2 TRBV2 many
TGCGCCAGCAGCTTGGATCCGACGCAGTATTTT CASSLDPTQYF . TRBJ2-3 TRBV5-1 many
TGTGCCAGCAGCTTAGACAGCGGGGCCTCCTACAATGAGCAGTTCTTC CASSLDSGASYNEQFF TRBD2 TRBJ2-1 TRBV7-2 few
TGTGCCAGCAGTCTCGCCTCTAGCGTCAATGAGCAGTTCTTC CASSLASSVNEQFF . TRBJ2-1 TRBV6-1 many
TGCAGTGCTGCGGACAGGGCCACCTACGAGCAGTACTTC CSAADRATYEQYF TRBD1 TRBJ2-7 TRBV20-1 many
TGTGCCAGCAGTTATCCAACAGGGGCGTGGAGCAATCAGCCCCAGCATTTT CASSYPTGAWSNQPQHF TRBD1 TRBJ1-5 TRBV6-2/TRBV6-3 many
TGTGCCAGCAGGACGACAGGGGGCGGGGATGAGCAGTTCTTC CASRTTGGGDEQFF TRBD1 TRBJ2-1 TRBV28 .
TGTGCCAGCAGTCCGGGACAGGCAGGCAATCAGCCCCAGCATTTT CASSPGQAGNQPQHF TRBD1 TRBJ1-5 TRBV28 .
TGCGCCAGCAGCCCGTCACCAGACTTTTTAAATGAGCAGTTCTTC CASSPSPDFLNEQFF . TRBJ2-1 TRBV5-1 .
TGTGCCAGCAGTGAAGCTTGGGGTCACACCGGGGAGCTGTTTTTT CASSEAWGHTGELFF . TRBJ2-2 TRBV25-1 few
TGCAGTGCGAGACGGAGGACCGAAAACATTCAGTACTTC CSARRRTENIQYF . TRBJ2-4 TRBV20-1 .
TGCAGTGCTAGAGAATTGGCCGCAGACCAAGAGTCCTACGAGCAGTACTTC CSARELAADQESYEQYF . TRBJ2-7 TRBV20-1 many
TGTGCCAGCAGCTTAGCGAGTTCTAGCGGACTCTCCTACGAGCAGTACTTC CASSLASSSGLSYEQYF TRBD2 TRBJ2-7 TRBV7-9 .
TGCGCCAGCAGCTTGACTAGCCCGAGCTCCTACGAGCAGTACTTC CASSLTSPSSYEQYF . TRBJ2-7 TRBV5-1 many
TGTGCCAGCAGCTTAGCTACCGGGACACCTTCTGGGGTCCAAGAGACCCAGTACTTC CASSLATGTPSGVQETQYF . TRBJ2-5 TRBV7-9 many
TGTGCCAGCAGCTTAGCGGACTACCCAACCTACAATGAGCAGTTCTTC CASSLADYPTYNEQFF . TRBJ2-1 TRBV7-9 .
TGTGCCAGCAGCCAAACCTCGGGGACTAGCGGGGGACTCTACAATGAGCAGTTCTTC CASSQTSGTSGGLYNEQFF TRBD2 TRBJ2-1 TRBV14 few
TGTGCCAGCAGCCAAAGGGGGGATGAGCAGTTCTTC CASSQRGDEQFF . TRBJ2-1 TRBV7-6 .
TGTGCCATCAGTGAACGGGACAGGTTGTCTCCCTACTACGAGCAGTACTTC CAISERDRLSPYYEQYF TRBD1 TRBJ2-7 TRBV10-3 many
TGCGCCAGCAGCTTGCCATTAGCGGGGCCTACCAATGAGCAGTTCTTC CASSLPLAGPTNEQFF TRBD2 TRBJ2-1 TRBV5-1 many
TGTGCCAGCTTTGACTACAATGAGCAGTTCTTC CASFDYNEQFF . TRBJ2-1 TRBV28 many
TGCGCCAGCAGCCTAGCGGGAGGACCCTCCTACGAGCAGTACTTC CASSLAGGPSYEQYF TRBD2 TRBJ2-7 TRBV4-1 few
TGCAGCGTCCTACCACTCCACTCACAAGAGACCCAGTACTTC CSVLPLHSQETQYF . TRBJ2-5 TRBV29-1 .
TGTGCCAGCAGTTACTCAGGGAAAGCGACCTACACCTTC CASSYSGKATYTF . TRBJ1-2 TRBV6-6 few
TGTGCCACCAGTGATTCGATGGAACTAGCGGGAGATCGACCTGGGGCCAACGTCCTGACTTTC CATSDSMELAGDRPGANVLTF TRBD2 TRBJ2-6 TRBV24-1 few
TGTGCCAGCAGCCCGACATTCTCTGGAAACACCATATATTTT CASSPTFSGNTIYF . TRBJ1-3 TRBV3-1 .
TGTGCCAGCAGGCCGGGACAGGGGGCGGGCTACACCTTC CASRPGQGAGYTF TRBD1 TRBJ1-2 TRBV2 many
TGTGCCAGCAGCCGCCGACAGGGTCGGTACGAGCAGTACTTC CASSRRQGRYEQYF TRBD1 TRBJ2-7 TRBV3-1 many
TGCGCCAGCAGCTTGGCCGGGACAGGGAAAGGGCTAGCGGGAGATACGTACTTC CASSLAGTGKGLAGDTYF . TRBJ2-4 TRBV5-1 .
TGCAGTGCTAGTGCGCTTGAAAAACTGTTTTTT CSASALEKLFF . TRBJ1-4 TRBV20-1 few
TGTGCCAGCCGGGACAGTTTGAACACTGAAGCTTTCTTT CASRDSLNTEAFF TRBD1 TRBJ1-1 TRBV27 many
TGTGCCAGCAGCTTACGGGGGGCTAGCACAGATACGCAGTATTTT CASSLRGASTDTQYF . TRBJ2-3 TRBV11-2 many
TGTGCCACCAGTGGAGGGACTAGCGGGGACTATGGGACCCAGTACTTC CATSGGTSGDYGTQYF TRBD2 TRBJ2-5 TRBV24-1 few
TGTGCCAGCAGTTTCCGCGGGGGGGGTATGGCACCCCTCCACTTT CASSFRGGGMAPLHF . TRBJ1-6 TRBV28 many
TGTGCCAGCAAGCCGACAAGCCACCAAGAGACCCAGTACTTC CASKPTSHQETQYF . TRBJ2-5 TRBV6-2/TRBV6-3 few
TGCGCCAGCAGCTTGGGGGTAAGGACAGGGCCCAATGAGCAGTTCTTC CASSLGVRTGPNEQFF TRBD1 TRBJ2-1 TRBV5-1 many
TGCAGCGTTATAACAGGTTATGGCTACACCTTC CSVITGYGYTF . TRBJ1-2 TRBV29-1 few
TGCAGTGCTAGCCTTGGCAACGAGCAGTACTTC CSASLGNEQYF . TRBJ2-7 TRBV20-1 many
TGTGCCAGCCGTCCTGTGGACAGGGACACTGAAGCTTTCTTT CASRPVDRDTEAFF TRBD1 TRBJ1-1 TRBV27 many